The clone carrying this T cell receptor beta chain has a single count. The sample comes from a study of blood T cell repertoires in COVID-19. Study-wide context: Samples of COVID-19 (acute and convalescent) were obtained from the United States, Italy and Spain. In each case, the material was cDNA or gDNA derived from T cells, B-cell-depleted T cells, or PBMCs.

Per the study methods: Estimated nucleated cell counts came from reference gene primer amplification. Assay used: immunoSEQ multiplex PCR; TCRdb lists only in-frame clones, some missing. That table supplies the V and J calls and clone size; D and trimming were determined from the DNA. The profile shows some 200,000 clones, 80% to 90% of them singletons. V lost 6 bases to trimming and J lost 4 bases, with 31 bases between them. Per germline, CDR1 WSHSY and CDR2 SAAADI. The CDR3 has 19 amino acids. This sequence joins TRBV10-2 and TRBJ2-7; D possibly corresponds to TRBD2 (6 bases). The sample comprised peripheral blood. The origin of this receptor is a man older than 75 with acute or convalescent COVID-19. Here the CDR3 DNA reads TGCGCCAGCAGCCCAACGGGGGATCACCTGACAAGGGGTGAATACGAGCAGTACTTC. Protein product: CASSPTGDHLTRGEYEQYF.